The clone carrying this T cell receptor (beta chain) has only one observation. This entry belongs to a study of blood T cell repertoires in COVID-19. The data were produced by immunoSEQ multiplex PCR, yet TCRdb's version contains in-frame clones alone and is incomplete. The repertoire holds approximately 200,000 clones, about four fifths seen once, with 10% to 15% in the top ten. Germline lookup yields CDR1 LNHDA and CDR2 SQIVND (reference sequence). The V end was cut by 5 bases, the J end by 3 bases, with 16 bases between. The CDR3 covers 16 residues. The source material was PBMCs or T cells enriched from blood (not recorded which). The rearrangement links TRBV19 to TRBJ1-4; perhaps TRBD1 as D (5 bases). This TCR was sampled from a man aged 40-55 years who had recovered from COVID-19. The CDR3 sequence is CASSAPVGGANEKLFF. The CDR3 bases are TGTGCCAGTAGTGCCCCGGTCGGGGGAGCTAATGAAAAACTGTTTTTT.